The 3 T cell receptor beta chains listed next were all sequenced from one sample in a study of cytomegalovirus exposure and HLA in healthy donors. Use of 60 Vbeta and 13 Jbeta primers characterized the PCR. TCRdb's copy holds only in-frame clones and misses some; the assay was immunoSEQ multiplex PCR. The data contain about 60,000 clones, less than 85% of them seen just once; the ten biggest clones take up roughly a fifth. Sequencing used PBMCs. These receptors were obtained from a woman in her sixties in good health and CMV-seropositive.

This chain uses TRBV5-1 with TRBJ2-2, with TRBD2 identical over 11 bases. J lost 4 bases, V lost 0 bases, and 2 bases had no gene match. CDR1 is SGHRS and CDR2 is YFSETQ in the germline V gene. CDR3 length equals 16 residues. The CDR3 DNA is TGCGCCAGCAGCTTGGCACTAGCGGGGGTCACCGGGGAGCTGTTTTTT. Encoded protein: CASSLALAGVTGELFF.

The V call is TRBV7-9, the J call TRBJ1-1; 11 positions agree with TRBD1. The length of the CDR3 is 17 residues. The germline CDR1 and CDR2 sequences are SEHNR and FQNEAQ (reference sequence). J was trimmed by 2 bases and V by 5 bases; bases with no gene match: 10. The CDR3: CASSPSGTGGGNTEAFF. The CDR3 DNA reads as TGTGCCAGCAGCCCGAGCGGGACAGGGGGGGGAAACACTGAAGCTTTCTTT.

The rearrangement joins TRBV7-6 to TRBJ1-5; D unclear. Germline lookup yields CDR1 SGHVS and CDR2 FNYEAQ. Trimming cost V 1 base and J 3 bases, with 19 bases left between them. This CDR3 comprises 18 residues. The CDR3 DNA is TGTGCCAGCAGCTTAGTCAGCCCGGACGGAGGGATCAATCAGCCCCAGCATTTT. Translation gives CASSLVSPDGGINQPQHF.